These T cell receptor beta chains were read from a single sample in a study of blood T cell repertoires in COVID-19. Measured with immunoSEQ multiplex PCR; TCRdb has only the in-frame clones, and not every one. The sample has around 210,000 clones; 65% to 90% are singletons. Input material: peripheral blood. The receptors were sampled from a man aged 45-65 years with COVID-19, enrolled during active disease. CDR3s include the opening cysteine and the closing phenylalanine or tryptophan. The order of the fields is D gene, V gene, clone size, CDR3 length, J gene, CDR3 protein, CDR3 DNA. The D gene is left open where the match is weak. Rows give clone size only sometimes, using once, few, many, or a class for an expanded clone.

D: TRBD1; V: TRBV6-5; size: once; length: 14; J: TRBJ1-5; CDR3: CASQLTGAGQPQHF; DNA: TGTGCCAGCCAGTTGACAGGGGCGGGACAGCCCCAGCATTTT
D: .; V: TRBV28; size: .; length: 12; J: TRBJ1-2; CDR3: CASVAASLGYTF; DNA: TGTGCCAGCGTGGCAGCGTCGCTAGGCTACACCTTC
D: .; V: TRBV5-1; size: .; length: 15; J: TRBJ2-7; CDR3: CASSFGGSGTYEQYF; DNA: TGCGCCAGCAGCTTTGGAGGAAGCGGTACCTACGAGCAGTACTTC
D: .; V: TRBV2; size: .; length: 13; J: TRBJ1-2; CDR3: CASSEAERHGYTF; DNA: TGTGCCAGCAGTGAAGCGGAGAGACATGGCTACACCTTC
D: TRBD1; V: TRBV4-1; size: .; length: 16; J: TRBJ1-5; CDR3: CASSQVFGQGNQPQHF; DNA: TGCGCCAGCAGCCAAGTCTTTGGACAGGGAAACCAGCCCCAGCATTTT
D: .; V: TRBV5-1; size: .; length: 16; J: TRBJ2-2; CDR3: CASSLAEEGWTGELFF; DNA: TGCGCCAGCAGCTTGGCTGAGGAGGGGTGGACCGGGGAGCTGTTTTTT
D: TRBD2; V: TRBV5-5; size: .; length: 16; J: TRBJ2-5; CDR3: CASSPFLAGGQETQYF; DNA: TGTGCCAGCAGCCCTTTCCTAGCGGGGGGCCAAGAGACCCAGTACTTC
D: TRBD2; V: TRBV5-5; size: once; length: 14; J: TRBJ2-1; CDR3: CASSRSGGVNEQFF; DNA: TGTGCCAGCAGTCGTAGCGGGGGGGTAAATGAGCAGTTCTTC
D: TRBD2; V: TRBV7-8; size: .; length: 17; J: TRBJ2-7; CDR3: CASSLAGVGGYSYEQYF; DNA: TGTGCCAGCAGCTTAGCGGGGGTCGGGGGGTACTCCTACGAGCAGTACTTC
D: TRBD1; V: TRBV19; size: .; length: 17; J: TRBJ1-3; CDR3: CASRSPGQGVSGNTIYF; DNA: TGTGCCAGTAGAAGCCCCGGACAGGGGGTATCTGGAAACACCATATATTTT
D: TRBD2; V: TRBV18; size: few; length: 14; J: TRBJ2-7; CDR3: CASSLGTSVYEQYF; DNA: TGTGCCAGCTCACTAGGGACTAGCGTATACGAGCAGTACTTC
D: .; V: TRBV4-1; size: .; length: 16; J: TRBJ1-3; CDR3: CASSPWGGSSGNTIYF; DNA: TGCGCCAGCAGCCCTTGGGGAGGGTCCTCTGGAAACACCATATATTTT
D: .; V: TRBV19; size: once; length: 13; J: TRBJ1-4; CDR3: CASSTRKGVQLFF; DNA: TGTGCCAGTAGTACCCGAAAAGGGGTACAACTGTTTTTT
D: TRBD1; V: TRBV20-1; size: .; length: 11; J: TRBJ1-2; CDR3: CSASPGGGYTF; DNA: TGCAGTGCTAGTCCAGGGGGAGGCTACACCTTC
D: TRBD1; V: TRBV9; size: .; length: 15; J: TRBJ1-1; CDR3: CASSPSGTGPTEAFF; DNA: TGTGCCAGCAGCCCTTCGGGGACAGGGCCCACTGAAGCTTTCTTT
D: .; V: TRBV27; size: .; length: 14; J: TRBJ1-5; CDR3: CASPAPHGNQPQHF; DNA: TGTGCCAGCCCCGCCCCACACGGCAATCAGCCCCAGCATTTT
D: TRBD1; V: TRBV5-1; size: .; length: 15; J: TRBJ2-2; CDR3: CASSLPGQGSGELFF; DNA: TGCGCCAGCAGCTTACCGGGACAGGGAAGCGGGGAGCTGTTTTTT
D: .; V: TRBV5-6; size: once; length: 14; J: TRBJ2-1; CDR3: CASSGNWDSGEQFF; DNA: TGTGCCAGCAGCGGTAATTGGGACAGCGGGGAGCAGTTCTTC
D: TRBD2; V: TRBV6-1; size: .; length: 15; J: TRBJ2-5; CDR3: CASSELAGVQETQYF; DNA: TGTGCCAGCAGTGAACTAGCGGGGGTTCAAGAGACCCAGTACTTC
D: .; V: TRBV7-3; size: .; length: 13; J: TRBJ2-5; CDR3: CASSLNREGTQYF; DNA: TGTGCCAGCAGCTTAAACAGGGAGGGGACCCAGTACTTC
D: TRBD1; V: TRBV11-2; size: .; length: 18; J: TRBJ1-2; CDR3: CASSLSFRDRDSNYGYTF; DNA: TGTGCCAGCAGCTTAAGTTTCCGGGACAGGGATTCTAACTATGGCTACACCTTC
D: .; V: TRBV10-3; size: .; length: 15; J: TRBJ1-3; CDR3: CATRLDSNSGNTIYF; DNA: TGTGCCACCAGATTAGACAGCAACTCTGGAAACACCATATATTTT
D: .; V: TRBV18; size: once; length: 17; J: TRBJ1-6; CDR3: CASSPAILGHRNSPLHF; DNA: TGTGCCAGCTCTCCCGCAATCCTGGGACACAGAAATTCACCCCTCCACTTT
D: .; V: TRBV6-5; size: .; length: 14; J: TRBJ2-7; CDR3: CASSSGEARNEQYF; DNA: TGTGCCAGCAGTTCGGGAGAAGCCCGTAACGAGCAGTACTTC
D: .; V: TRBV2; size: once; length: 11; J: TRBJ2-7; CDR3: CASSDYNEQYF; DNA: TGTGCCAGCAGTGATTACAACGAGCAGTACTTC
D: TRBD2; V: TRBV2; size: .; length: 14; J: TRBJ2-3; CDR3: CASSRTSDADTQYF; DNA: TGTGCCAGCTCCCGGACTAGCGACGCAGATACGCAGTATTTT
D: TRBD1; V: TRBV30; size: .; length: 13; J: TRBJ1-2; CDR3: CAWSSGGDYGYTF; DNA: TGTGCCTGGAGCTCAGGGGGCGACTATGGCTACACCTTC
D: TRBD1; V: TRBV5-4; size: .; length: 15; J: TRBJ2-7; CDR3: CASSLVRDRGNEQYF; DNA: TGTGCCAGCAGCTTGGTTCGTGACAGGGGGAACGAGCAGTACTTC
D: .; V: TRBV19; size: .; length: 16; J: TRBJ1-5; CDR3: CASSIGGRGSNQPQHF; DNA: TGTGCCAGTAGTATTGGGGGGCGGGGGTCCAATCAGCCCCAGCATTTT
D: TRBD1; V: TRBV5-1; size: .; length: 14; J: TRBJ1-1; CDR3: CASSQGQMNTEAFF; DNA: TGCGCCAGCAGCCAGGGACAGATGAACACTGAAGCTTTCTTT
D: .; V: TRBV19; size: few; length: 16; J: TRBJ2-5; CDR3: CASSIRPQRLRETQYF; DNA: TGTGCCAGTAGTATTAGGCCCCAGCGTCTGCGAGAGACCCAGTACTTC
D: .; V: TRBV21-1; size: .; length: 14; J: TRBJ1-2; CDR3: CASSSQQGNYGYTF; DNA: TGTGCCAGCAGCTCCCAACAGGGAAACTATGGCTACACCTTC
D: TRBD2; V: TRBV24-1; size: .; length: 19; J: TRBJ2-3; CDR3: CATSDFPGGGAGVVDTQYF; DNA: TGTGCCACCAGTGATTTTCCGGGCGGCGGTGCGGGGGTGGTAGATACGCAGTATTTT
D: .; V: TRBV2; size: .; length: 16; J: TRBJ1-4; CDR3: CASSQGTRAFNEKLFF; DNA: TGTGCCAGCAGTCAGGGGACAAGGGCCTTCAATGAAAAACTGTTTTTT
D: TRBD2; V: TRBV10-1; size: .; length: 15; J: TRBJ2-5; CDR3: CASSEVPSGGAAQYF; DNA: TGCGCCAGCAGTGAGGTGCCTAGCGGGGGGGCTGCCCAGTACTTC
D: TRBD1; V: TRBV7-9; size: .; length: 17; J: TRBJ2-2; CDR3: CASSLDIRTGNTGELFF; DNA: TGTGCCAGCAGCTTAGATATCCGGACAGGGAACACCGGGGAGCTGTTTTTT
D: TRBD2; V: TRBV18; size: .; length: 18; J: TRBJ2-3; CDR3: CASSRTRTSGALTDTQYF; DNA: TGTGCCAGCTCACGGACCCGGACTAGCGGGGCTCTCACAGATACGCAGTATTTT
D: TRBD2; V: TRBV3-1/TRBV3-2; size: .; length: 16; J: TRBJ2-1; CDR3: CASSPKASGVGHEQFF; DNA: TGTGCCAGCAGCCCAAAAGCTAGCGGGGTGGGTCATGAGCAGTTCTTC
D: .; V: TRBV4-1; size: .; length: 14; J: TRBJ1-1; CDR3: CASSQDRVNTEAFF; DNA: TGCGCCAGCAGCCAAGACAGGGTGAACACTGAAGCTTTCTTT
D: TRBD2; V: TRBV2; size: .; length: 13; J: TRBJ2-1; CDR3: CASSVTSGNEQFF; DNA: TGTGCCAGCAGTGTGACTAGCGGAAATGAGCAGTTCTTC
D: TRBD1; V: TRBV3-1/TRBV3-2; size: .; length: 14; J: TRBJ1-3; CDR3: CASADRGSGNTIYF; DNA: TGTGCCAGCGCTGACAGGGGGAGTGGAAACACCATATATTTT
D: TRBD1; V: TRBV4-1; size: few; length: 15; J: TRBJ1-1; CDR3: CASSRGDRGVTEAFF; DNA: TGCGCCAGCAGCCGGGGGGACAGGGGCGTGACTGAAGCTTTCTTT
D: .; V: TRBV27; size: .; length: 15; J: TRBJ2-1; CDR3: CASSLWGRVLNEQFF; DNA: TGTGCCAGCAGTTTATGGGGCAGGGTCCTCAATGAGCAGTTCTTC
D: TRBD1; V: TRBV6-5; size: once; length: 15; J: TRBJ2-5; CDR3: CASSSDRGRTETQYF; DNA: TGTGCCAGCAGCTCGGACAGGGGGCGCACAGAGACCCAGTACTTC
D: .; V: TRBV7-8; size: .; length: 14; J: TRBJ1-5; CDR3: CASSPGRGNQPQHF; DNA: TGTGCCAGCAGCCCAGGGCGGGGGAATCAGCCCCAGCATTTT
D: TRBD1; V: TRBV24-1; size: .; length: 15; J: TRBJ2-1; CDR3: CATSEGQGARYEQFF; DNA: TGTGCCACCAGTGAGGGACAGGGGGCGCGGTATGAGCAGTTCTTC
D: .; V: TRBV6-1; size: .; length: 15; J: TRBJ1-3; CDR3: CASSPGYSAGNTIYF; DNA: TGTGCCAGCAGTCCCGGGTACTCCGCTGGAAACACCATATATTTT
D: .; V: TRBV12-3/TRBV12-4; size: .; length: 12; J: TRBJ1-1; CDR3: CASSHSHRGAFF; DNA: TGTGCCAGCAGTCACAGCCATCGTGGAGCTTTCTTT
D: .; V: TRBV7-2; size: .; length: 14; J: TRBJ1-4; CDR3: CASSPDSSEEKLFF; DNA: TGTGCCAGCAGCCCCGACAGTTCCGAGGAAAAACTGTTTTTT
D: .; V: TRBV2; size: .; length: 15; J: TRBJ1-3; CDR3: CASSKTAGSGNTIYF; DNA: TGTGCCAGCAGTAAAACGGCGGGGTCTGGAAACACCATATATTTT
D: .; V: TRBV19; size: .; length: 13; J: TRBJ1-2; CDR3: CASRIDRFYGYTF; DNA: TGTGCCAGTAGAATCGACAGGTTCTATGGCTACACCTTC
D: .; V: TRBV2; size: few; length: 12; J: TRBJ1-6; CDR3: CASRRVQAPLHF; DNA: TGTGCCAGCAGGCGGGTCCAGGCACCCCTCCACTTT
D: TRBD2; V: TRBV28; size: .; length: 15; J: TRBJ2-3; CDR3: CASSRTSGRADTQYF; DNA: TGTGCCAGCAGTCGGACTAGCGGGAGGGCAGATACGCAGTATTTT
D: .; V: TRBV18; size: .; length: 13; J: TRBJ2-5; CDR3: CASSPGGSETQYF; DNA: TGTGCCAGCTCACCAGGGGGCAGTGAGACCCAGTACTTC
D: .; V: TRBV7-2; size: .; length: 11; J: TRBJ2-5; CDR3: CASSLLETQYF; DNA: TGTGCCAGCAGCTTACTTGAGACCCAGTACTTC